The 3 T cell receptor beta chains listed next were all sequenced from one sample in a study of T cells after yellow fever vaccination. TCRdb reprocessed the 5' RACE reads via MiXCR and lists one record per CDR3 protein. Seen here are 400,000 or so distinct CDR3 sequences, around a sixth observed once, and the top ten hold roughly a sixth. Here the sequenced sample was PBMCs, taken before the yellow fever booster vaccination. These receptors were obtained from a man in his late teens or twenties who received the YFV17D yellow fever vaccine.

This sequence joins TRBV7-9 and TRBJ2-3; D not certain. The CDR3 is 12 residues long. V lost 5 bases and J lost 2, with 5 bases in between. Germline lookup yields CDR1 SEHNR and CDR2 FQNEAQ (reference sequence). The CDR3 region is CASSGDTDTQYF. For the CDR3, the DNA is TGTGCCAGCAGCGGAGACACAGATACGCAGTATTTT.

J is TRBJ2-6 and V is TRBV20-1; no definite D call. The CDR3 spans 15 residues. Germline CDR1 and CDR2: DFQATT and SNEGSKA (reference sequence). V lost 0 bases, J lost 1 base, and 7 bases lay in between. The DNA for the CDR3 is TGCAGTGCTAGAGATCTGCTATCTGGGGCCAACGTCCTGACTTTC. Amino acids: CSARDLLSGANVLTF.

V usage is TRBV7-9 and J usage is TRBJ1-5, with 8 bases identical to TRBD1. CDR3 length equals 17 residues. Trimming at V came to 5 bases and at J to 1 base, leaving 10 bases not matched to a gene. Germline loops: CDR1 SEHNR, CDR2 FQNEAQ (reference sequence). The DNA of the CDR3 is TGTGCCAGCAGCACGACAGGGGTAGGGGAAAGCAATCAGCCCCAGCATTTT. Translated, it gives CASSTTGVGESNQPQHF.